A selection of T cell receptor beta chains follows, all from one sample in a study of cytomegalovirus exposure and HLA in healthy donors. Repertoires were generated with immunoSEQ multiplex PCR, while TCRdb's copy carries only in-frame clones and drops some. The sample has around 110,000 clones, about 80% seen once; the top ten hold approximately 4.3%. Sequencing was performed on PBMCs. The receptors shown here come from a man aged 30-40 years in good health and CMV-seropositive. The CDR3 runs from the conserved cysteine through the conserved F or W. Each record gives: CDR3 protein, CDR3 DNA, J gene, D gene, clone size, V gene. D genes are given only for firm matches. Size is stated for part of the rows, as once, few or many counts, or as a class when the clone is expanded.

CDR3 protein: CASSLDPSPDTQYF
CDR3 DNA: TGTGCCAGCAGCTTGGATCCCAGTCCAGATACGCAGTATTTT
J gene: TRBJ2-3
D gene: -
clone size: few
V gene: TRBV5-4

CDR3 protein: CASGGHEQYF
CDR3 DNA: TGTGCCAGCGGCGGGCACGAGCAGTACTTC
J gene: TRBJ2-7
D gene: -
clone size: -
V gene: TRBV28

CDR3 protein: CAWSVGSSGDTQYF
CDR3 DNA: TGTGCCTGGAGTGTCGGGTCCTCGGGAGATACGCAGTATTTT
J gene: TRBJ2-3
D gene: -
clone size: once
V gene: TRBV30

CDR3 protein: CASSRVGGRSTDTQYF
CDR3 DNA: TGTGCCAGCAGCCGTGTGGGGGGTAGGAGCACAGATACGCAGTATTTT
J gene: TRBJ2-3
D gene: -
clone size: -
V gene: TRBV5-5

CDR3 protein: CASSSSLGYNEQFF
CDR3 DNA: TGCGCCAGCAGCTCTAGTCTCGGATACAATGAGCAGTTCTTC
J gene: TRBJ2-1
D gene: -
clone size: -
V gene: TRBV5-1

CDR3 protein: CASSFSPGELFF
CDR3 DNA: TGTGCCAGCAGTTTTTCTCCCGGGGAGCTGTTTTTT
J gene: TRBJ2-2
D gene: -
clone size: -
V gene: TRBV27

CDR3 protein: CASSPISWRENYEQYF
CDR3 DNA: TGTGCCAGCAGCCCCATCTCTTGGCGGGAAAACTACGAGCAGTACTTC
J gene: TRBJ2-7
D gene: -
clone size: -
V gene: TRBV11-2

CDR3 protein: CASSEGETDRSGYEQYF
CDR3 DNA: TGTGCCAGCAGTGAAGGGGAGACCGACAGGTCGGGCTACGAGCAGTACTTC
J gene: TRBJ2-7
D gene: -
clone size: -
V gene: TRBV2

CDR3 protein: CAWSYRSTEAFF
CDR3 DNA: TGTGCCTGGAGTTACAGGTCCACTGAAGCTTTCTTT
J gene: TRBJ1-1
D gene: -
clone size: once
V gene: TRBV30

CDR3 protein: CASSVTWGLDYNEQFF
CDR3 DNA: TGTGCCAGCAGCGTAACCTGGGGGCTCGACTACAATGAGCAGTTCTTC
J gene: TRBJ2-1
D gene: -
clone size: -
V gene: TRBV9

CDR3 protein: CASSQTGGHGYTF
CDR3 DNA: TGCGCCAGCAGCCAAACAGGGGGGCATGGCTACACCTTC
J gene: TRBJ1-2
D gene: TRBD1
clone size: -
V gene: TRBV4-3

CDR3 protein: CASSPIRGLTDTQYF
CDR3 DNA: TGTGCCAGCAGCCCCATCAGGGGGCTCACAGATACGCAGTATTTT
J gene: TRBJ2-3
D gene: TRBD1
clone size: -
V gene: TRBV7-2

CDR3 protein: CASSLRGGSNHGYTF
CDR3 DNA: TGTGCCAGCAGCCTCCGTGGAGGGAGTAATCATGGCTACACCTTC
J gene: TRBJ1-2
D gene: -
clone size: -
V gene: TRBV6-5

CDR3 protein: CASSLAGGIGELFF
CDR3 DNA: TGTGCCAGCAGCTTGGCTGGGGGCATCGGGGAGCTGTTTTTT
J gene: TRBJ2-2
D gene: -
clone size: -
V gene: TRBV7-2

CDR3 protein: CSVVGGDRGPQETQYF
CDR3 DNA: TGCAGCGTTGTTGGAGGGGACAGGGGCCCCCAAGAGACCCAGTACTTC
J gene: TRBJ2-5
D gene: TRBD1
clone size: -
V gene: TRBV29-1

CDR3 protein: CASSPRVNTEAFF
CDR3 DNA: TGTGCCAGCAGCCCCAGGGTGAACACTGAAGCTTTCTTT
J gene: TRBJ1-1
D gene: -
clone size: -
V gene: TRBV9

CDR3 protein: CSVDLGGASGHNEQFF
CDR3 DNA: TGCAGCGTTGATTTAGGCGGGGCTAGCGGCCACAATGAGCAGTTCTTC
J gene: TRBJ2-1
D gene: TRBD2
clone size: -
V gene: TRBV29-1

CDR3 protein: CASRRGGRNYNSPLHF
CDR3 DNA: TGTGCCAGCAGACGCGGGGGGCGCAATTATAATTCACCCCTCCACTTT
J gene: TRBJ1-6
D gene: -
clone size: -
V gene: TRBV7-8

CDR3 protein: CASSQEWGLQFF
CDR3 DNA: TGCGCCAGCAGCCAAGAATGGGGGCTTCAGTTCTTC
J gene: TRBJ2-1
D gene: -
clone size: -
V gene: TRBV4-3

CDR3 protein: CASSLVPAVAGGPSEQFF
CDR3 DNA: TGTGCCAGCAGCTTAGTGCCCGCGGTGGCGGGGGGGCCGAGTGAGCAGTTCTTC
J gene: TRBJ2-1
D gene: TRBD2
clone size: -
V gene: TRBV13

CDR3 protein: CASSYSSGSSYEQCF
CDR3 DNA: TGCGCCAGCAGCTATTCTAGCGGGAGCTCCTACGAGCAGTGCTTC
J gene: TRBJ2-7
D gene: TRBD2
clone size: -
V gene: TRBV4-3

CDR3 protein: CASSHPLAGSQFF
CDR3 DNA: TGCGCCAGCAGCCACCCCCTAGCGGGTTCGCAGTTCTTC
J gene: TRBJ2-1
D gene: TRBD2
clone size: -
V gene: TRBV4-1

CDR3 protein: CASSFMTGGGTEAFF
CDR3 DNA: TGTGCCAGCAGCTTTATGACAGGGGGAGGGACTGAAGCTTTCTTT
J gene: TRBJ1-1
D gene: TRBD1
clone size: -
V gene: TRBV11-1

CDR3 protein: CASSFQGQGRQYF
CDR3 DNA: TGTGCCAGCAGTTTCCAAGGACAGGGGCGGCAGTACTTC
J gene: TRBJ2-7
D gene: TRBD1
clone size: -
V gene: TRBV27

CDR3 protein: CASQDPLGRDTQYF
CDR3 DNA: TGTGCCAGTCAAGATCCCCTGGGGAGAGATACGCAGTATTTT
J gene: TRBJ2-3
D gene: -
clone size: -
V gene: TRBV27

CDR3 protein: CASSPRKNLGGSSYEQYF
CDR3 DNA: TGTGCCAGCAGCCCCCGCAAAAATCTCGGGGGGAGCTCCTACGAGCAGTACTTC
J gene: TRBJ2-7
D gene: TRBD2
clone size: few
V gene: TRBV7-9

CDR3 protein: CASSLTGKNIQYF
CDR3 DNA: TGTGCCAGCAGCTTAACAGGCAAAAACATTCAGTACTTC
J gene: TRBJ2-4
D gene: -
clone size: -
V gene: TRBV7-2

CDR3 protein: CASGLAYNLEVSYEQYF
CDR3 DNA: TGTGCTAGTGGTTTGGCCTATAATCTAGAAGTCTCCTACGAGCAGTACTTC
J gene: TRBJ2-7
D gene: -
clone size: -
V gene: TRBV12-5

CDR3 protein: CAWSGRVPNEAFF
CDR3 DNA: TGTGCCTGGAGTGGCAGGGTCCCCAATGAAGCTTTCTTT
J gene: TRBJ1-1
D gene: -
clone size: once
V gene: TRBV30

CDR3 protein: CASTLGASGSPREFF
CDR3 DNA: TGTGCCAGCACCCTCGGGGCTAGCGGGAGCCCTCGGGAGTTCTTC
J gene: TRBJ2-1
D gene: TRBD2
clone size: -
V gene: TRBV28

CDR3 protein: CASSRDTLSSYNEQFF
CDR3 DNA: TGTGCCAGCAGCCGGGACACTCTAAGCTCCTACAATGAGCAGTTCTTC
J gene: TRBJ2-1
D gene: -
clone size: -
V gene: TRBV5-4

CDR3 protein: CASKGGGSTDTQYF
CDR3 DNA: TGTGCCAGCAAGGGGGGAGGGAGCACAGATACGCAGTATTTT
J gene: TRBJ2-3
D gene: -
clone size: -
V gene: TRBV7-2

CDR3 protein: CASSVEGTSGEQFF
CDR3 DNA: TGTGCCAGCAGCGTAGAAGGAACTAGCGGCGAGCAGTTCTTC
J gene: TRBJ2-1
D gene: TRBD2
clone size: -
V gene: TRBV9

CDR3 protein: CASSFGLASYEQYF
CDR3 DNA: TGTGCCAGCAGCTTTGGACTAGCTTCCTACGAGCAGTACTTC
J gene: TRBJ2-7
D gene: TRBD2
clone size: few
V gene: TRBV7-9

CDR3 protein: CASSLQGWRETQYF
CDR3 DNA: TGTGCTAGCAGCTTACAGGGATGGAGAGAGACCCAGTACTTC
J gene: TRBJ2-5
D gene: -
clone size: -
V gene: TRBV7-7

CDR3 protein: CASSDGQGRSTF
CDR3 DNA: TGCGCCAGCAGCGACGGACAGGGAAGGAGCACCTTC
J gene: TRBJ1-2
D gene: TRBD1
clone size: -
V gene: TRBV5-1

CDR3 protein: CASSPTGKREGNEQFF
CDR3 DNA: TGCGCCAGCAGCCCCACGGGCAAGCGGGAGGGCAATGAGCAGTTCTTC
J gene: TRBJ2-1
D gene: TRBD2
clone size: -
V gene: TRBV5-1

CDR3 protein: CASSPQAGWSGTEAFF
CDR3 DNA: TGTGCCAGCTCACCACAGGCAGGGTGGAGTGGGACTGAAGCTTTCTTT
J gene: TRBJ1-1
D gene: -
clone size: -
V gene: TRBV18

CDR3 protein: CASSFGGGGRTDTQYF
CDR3 DNA: TGTGCCAGCAGCTTTGGCGGGGGGGGTCGCACAGATACGCAGTATTTT
J gene: TRBJ2-3
D gene: TRBD2
clone size: -
V gene: TRBV7-3

CDR3 protein: CASSVWLAGGTQYF
CDR3 DNA: TGTGCCAGCAGCGTTTGGCTAGCGGGTGGTACGCAGTATTTT
J gene: TRBJ2-3
D gene: TRBD2
clone size: few
V gene: TRBV9

CDR3 protein: CASSIGTGDLAANYEQYF
CDR3 DNA: TGTGCCAGCAGCATCGGGACGGGGGATCTAGCGGCAAACTACGAGCAGTACTTC
J gene: TRBJ2-7
D gene: TRBD2
clone size: -
V gene: TRBV4-2

CDR3 protein: CASSQRGARTDTQYF
CDR3 DNA: TGTGCCAGCAGCCAACGGGGGGCACGCACAGATACGCAGTATTTT
J gene: TRBJ2-3
D gene: -
clone size: -
V gene: TRBV5-4

CDR3 protein: CASSLRDRGRNEQFF
CDR3 DNA: TGTGCCAGCAGTCTCCGGGACAGGGGAAGGAATGAGCAGTTCTTC
J gene: TRBJ2-1
D gene: TRBD1
clone size: -
V gene: TRBV28

CDR3 protein: CASSAVGSGRTDTQYF
CDR3 DNA: TGTGCCAGCAGCGCCGTGGGTAGCGGACGCACAGATACGCAGTATTTT
J gene: TRBJ2-3
D gene: -
clone size: -
V gene: TRBV9

CDR3 protein: CASSLAGINEQFF
CDR3 DNA: TGTGCCAGCAGCTTGGCGGGGATCAATGAGCAGTTCTTC
J gene: TRBJ2-1
D gene: -
clone size: -
V gene: TRBV5-4

CDR3 protein: CASCAGAHTEAFF
CDR3 DNA: TGTGCCAGCTGCGCGGGGGCGCACACTGAAGCTTTCTTT
J gene: TRBJ1-1
D gene: -
clone size: few
V gene: TRBV18

CDR3 protein: CASSLGRLGNTEAFF
CDR3 DNA: TGTGCCAGCAGCTTGGGCAGGCTGGGGAACACTGAAGCTTTCTTT
J gene: TRBJ1-1
D gene: -
clone size: -
V gene: TRBV5-5